These 18 T cell receptor beta chains came from one sample sequenced in a study of T cells after posttransplantation cyclophosphamide. TCRdb's table, derived via immunoSEQ multiplex PCR, lists solely in-frame clones and lacks some. In total the sample includes under 50,000 clones, none of them seen once. What was sequenced was PBMCs. Every receptor here comes from a woman between 50 and 59 years old in good health and a related stem cell transplant donor.

This clone was seen repeatedly, ten times or more. CDR3 in amino acids: CASSLGTVNTEAFF. In nucleotides, the CDR3 is TGTGCCAGCAGCCTTGGGACAGTTAACACTGAAGCTTTCTTT. The rearrangement links TRBV6-5 to TRBJ1-1, with 7 bases matching TRBD1. The CDR3 has 14 amino acids. Germline values: CDR1 MNHEY, CDR2 SVGAGI. V gave up 6 bases and J gave up 2 bases; unmatched junction bases: 6.

This clone was observed a few times. V usage is TRBV7-6 and J usage is TRBJ1-6; D remains ambiguous. V lost 2 bases and J lost 1, with 9 bases in between. Germline V CDR1 and CDR2: SGHVS, FNYEAQ. The CDR3 spans 16 residues. The CDR3 loop reads CASSLYQASYNSPLHF. CDR3 nucleotide sequence: TGTGCCAGCAGCTTATACCAGGCTTCCTATAATTCACCCCTCCACTTT.

This clone appeared many times. This sequence joins TRBV28 and TRBJ1-5; 9 nucleotides match TRBD1. V shed 4 bases and J 0 bases; nucleotides not matched to a gene: 16. This CDR3 contains 20 residues. Per the germline V gene, CDR1 is MDHEN and CDR2 is SYDVKM. CDR3 in amino acids: CASSYGVRGQGTYSNQPQHF. CDR3 DNA: TGTGCCAGCAGTTATGGGGTGAGGGGACAGGGAACATATAGCAATCAGCCCCAGCATTTT.

The sample holds many counts of this clone. The rearrangement joins TRBV6-5 to TRBJ2-2; TRBD1 matches 11 bases. Germline-derived CDR1 and CDR2 are MNHEY and SVGAGI. Unmatched junction bases numbered 2, after V lost 2 bases and J lost 6 bases. This CDR3 comprises 15 residues. The CDR3 region has the DNA TGTGCCAGCAGTTACGCGGGACAGGGGGCCGGGGAGCTGTTTTTT. This encodes CASSYAGQGAGELFF.

This clone has a count of ten or more. The CDR3 loop is CASSLSGSYNEQFF. The CDR3 DNA is TGTGCCAGCAGTTTATCGGGGTCCTACAATGAGCAGTTCTTC. The gene calls are TRBV28 and TRBJ2-1, with a tentative D call TRBD2 (5 bases). CDR1 is MDHEN, CDR2 SYDVKM, per germline. The V and J ends lost 1 base and 1 base respectively, with 5 bases between them. The CDR3 is made up of 14 amino acids.

This clone occurred a few times. A much bigger clone sits one base away, suggesting this may be a read error. Different DNA sequences within this sample yield the same CDR3. CDR3 loop: CASSESGGRTDTQYF. CDR3 coding DNA: TGCGCCAGCAGTGAGTCAGGGGGACGAACAGATACACAGTATTTT. This chain connects TRBV10-1 to TRBJ2-3, with D possibly matching TRBD1 (6 bases). Germline-derived CDR1 and CDR2 are WNHNN and SYGVQD (reference sequence). This CDR3 spans 15 amino acids.

This clone was seen many times. The rearrangement uses TRBV30 and TRBJ1-2; 9 bases agree with TRBD1. V gave up 4 bases and J gave up 3 bases; unmatched junction bases: 6. The CDR3 consists of 14 residues. Germline assignment: CDR1 GTSNPN and CDR2 SVGIG (reference sequence). For the CDR3, the DNA is TGTGCCTGGAACCGGGACAGGGAACACTATGGCTACACCTTC. Translating gives CAWNRDREHYGYTF.

In this sample, this clone turned up many times. Different DNA sequences within this sample yield the same CDR3. This sequence joins TRBV7-2 and TRBJ1-1, with 8 bases matching TRBD1. Trimming at V came to 3 bases and at J to 1 base, leaving 4 bases not matched to a gene. CDR1 is SGHTA, CDR2 FQGNSA, per germline. This CDR3 comprises 15 residues. This CDR3 is CASSFQTGGNTEAFF. CDR3 DNA: TGTGCCAGCAGCTTCCAAACAGGGGGGAACACTGAAGCTTTCTTT.

This clone has ten or more counts. V and J are TRBV7-2 and TRBJ2-1, with D perhaps matching TRBD2 (5 bases). Germline V lookup: CDR1 SGHTA, CDR2 FQGNSA. The CDR3 has 15 residues. Trimming removed 5 bases at V and 0 bases at J, with 11 bases between. The CDR3 nucleotides are TGTGCCAGCAGCGCAGCGGCCAGCTCCTACAATGAGCAGTTCTTC. It is translated as CASSAAASSYNEQFF.

This clone was picked up many times. V usage is TRBV30 and J usage is TRBJ1-2, with 7 bases matching TRBD1. The CDR3 has 12 residues. Trimming cost V 6 bases and J 5 bases; bases outside gene matches: 6. The germline CDR1 and CDR2 sequences are GTSNPN and SVGIG (reference sequence). This chain's CDR3 is CACSDRVYGYTF. The CDR3 region has the DNA TGTGCCTGCTCTGACAGGGTTTATGGCTACACCTTC.

This clone was seen at least ten times. The genes are TRBV28 and TRBJ1-3; maybe TRBD1 (6 bases). V was clipped by 6 bases and J by 2 bases, with 20 bases between them. Germline V CDR1 and CDR2: MDHEN, SYDVKM. The CDR3 has 17 residues. In nucleotides, the CDR3 is TGTGCCAGCAGGGGCGCCACGGGACAACGAACTGGAAACACCATATATTTT. Its translation: CASRGATGQRTGNTIYF.

This clone came up many times. In nucleotides, the CDR3 is TGTGCCAGCAGTTTTCAGGGTTACGGTAATTCACCCCTCCACTTT. It encodes CASSFQGYGNSPLHF. The chain joins TRBV27 to TRBJ1-6; possible D gene TRBD1, 5 bases. The V and J ends lost 3 bases and 6 bases respectively, with 12 bases between them. The CDR3 loop spans 15 amino acids. The germline CDR1 and CDR2 sequences are MNHEY and SMNVEV (reference sequence).

This clone was detected ten times or more. The chain carries TRBV2 and TRBJ2-2; D remains unclear. V dropped 2 bases and J dropped 3 bases, with 10 bases sitting between them. This CDR3 is 15 amino acids long. Germline V CDR1 and CDR2: SNHLY, FYNNEI. The CDR3 sequence: CASSEFPQDTGELFF. CDR3 nucleotide sequence: TGTGCCAGCAGTGAATTCCCTCAGGACACCGGGGAGCTGTTTTTT.

This clone was detected many times. The chain carries TRBV5-5 and TRBJ1-2; 7 bases agree with TRBD1. This CDR3 is 14 amino acids long. CDR1 and CDR2 from the germline V gene are SGHKS and YYEKEE (reference sequence). J gave up 3 bases and V 2 bases, and 4 bases lay outside the gene matches. CDR3 sequence reads: CASSLIQGDYGYTF. CDR3 bases: TGTGCCAGCAGCTTAATCCAGGGGGACTATGGCTACACCTTC.

This clone showed up many times. The J gene is TRBJ2-7, the V gene TRBV9, with TRBD1 matching over 10 bases. Germline loops: CDR1 SGDLS, CDR2 YYNGEE. With V trimmed by 4 bases and J by 5 bases, 12 bases remained unmatched. The CDR3 is 16 amino acids. CDR3 coding DNA: TGTGCCAGCAGCCCGAGCGACGGGGACAGGGGAAACGAGCAGTACTTC. It specifies CASSPSDGDRGNEQYF.

This clone was counted many times. The chain carries TRBV7-2 and TRBJ1-5; no firm D call. The germline V gene has CDR1 SGHTA and CDR2 FQGNSA. The CDR3 has 14 residues. Trimming removed 5 bases at V and 5 bases at J, with 13 bases between. CDR3 region: CASSPQVSDQPQHF. CDR3 nucleotides: TGTGCCAGCAGCCCTCAGGTTTCGGATCAGCCCCAGCATTTT. Full variable domain (rest looked up from reference TRBV7-2 and TRBJ1-5): GAGVSQSPSNKVTEKGKDVELRCDPISGHTALYWYRQSLGQGLEFLIYFQGNSAPDKSGLPSDRFSAERTGGSVSTLTIQRTQQEDSAVYLCASSPQVSDQPQHFGDGTRLSIL.

This clone was found many times. The V gene is TRBV29-1, the J gene TRBJ1-2; D gene uncertain. The ends were cut back, 2 bases at V and 8 bases at J, with 12 bases in the middle. The CDR3 extends over 12 amino acids. Looked up from germline, CDR1 is SQVTM and CDR2 is ANQGSEA. CDR3 protein: CSVERVSGGYTF. CDR3 DNA sequence: TGCAGCGTTGAAAGGGTTTCGGGAGGCTACACCTTC.

This clone was picked up a small number of times. The chain has TRBV29-1 and TRBJ1-2; 9 bases map to TRBD1. Germline CDR1 is SQVTM and CDR2 is ANQGSEA. This CDR3 has 15 amino acids. J lost 0 bases, V lost 4 bases, and 6 bases had no gene match. This chain's CDR3 is CSVGGGTGPNYGYTF. CDR3 sequence (DNA): TGCAGCGTTGGAGGGGGGACAGGGCCTAACTATGGCTACACCTTC.